This entry lists 24 T cell receptor beta chains sequenced from one sample in a study of response to subunit inactivated influenza vaccine. TCRdb reprocessed the RT-PCR reads with MiXCR, giving one entry per CDR3 protein. The sample lists about 520,000 distinct CDR3 sequences, approximately 7.2% seen once, with roughly 13% in the top ten. Material: PBMCs from blood, obtained roughly 24 months after vaccination. The receptors derive from a man aged 50 to 75 who received an inactivated influenza vaccine.

The genes are TRBV6-5 and TRBJ1-6; D is uncertain. With 0 bases removed from V and 1 base from J, the gap between germline ends came to 10 bases. The germline V gene encodes CDR1 MNHEY and CDR2 SVGAGI. This CDR3 spans 17 amino acids. The CDR3 nucleotides are TGTGCCAGCAGTTACTCGGGGTTGTGGTCCTATAATTCACCCCTCCACTTT. This encodes CASSYSGLWSYNSPLHF.

In this sample, this clonotype turned up a few times. This rearrangement joins TRBV5-8 to TRBJ2-5, with 8 bases fitting TRBD2. V lost 4 bases and J lost 1; bases outside the gene matches: 9. This CDR3 is 16 amino acids long. The germline V gene encodes CDR1 SGHTS and CDR2 YDEGEE. The CDR3 here is CASSPLGAGAQETQYF. As DNA, the CDR3 is TGTGCCAGCAGCCCTCTTGGAGCGGGGGCCCAAGAGACCCAGTACTTC.

This clonotype appeared a few times. The J gene is TRBJ2-5, the V gene TRBV5-6, with D maybe TRBD1 (5 bases). The V gene's germline CDR1 is SGHDT and CDR2 YYEEEE. The CDR3 has 14 amino acids. The germline V and J ends were trimmed by 4 bases and 2 bases, with 12 bases remaining between them. CDR3 DNA sequence: TGTGCCAGCAGCCAAATTGACAGACAAGAGACCCAGTACTTC. Protein: CASSQIDRQETQYF.

The gene calls are TRBV20-1 and TRBJ2-7; perhaps TRBD2 as D (6 bases). CDR1 and CDR2 from the germline V gene are DFQATT and SNEGSKA (reference sequence). This CDR3 comprises 14 residues. Trimming took off 6 bases at V and 4 bases at J, with 19 bases between the two ends. The CDR3 protein is CSAMLRGSLYEQYF. The CDR3 DNA is TGCAGTGCCATGTTGCGGGGTTCATTGTACGAGCAGTACTTC.

A few counts support this clonotype. The chain recombines TRBV6-1 with TRBJ2-7, with TRBD1 matching over 10 bases. The CDR3 consists of 17 residues. Germline values: CDR1 MNHNS, CDR2 SASEGT. Trimming cost V 5 bases and J 2 bases; bases outside gene matches: 12. CDR3 protein: CASSQTASGTGAYEQYF. The CDR3 DNA is TGTGCCAGCAGTCAAACGGCCTCCGGGACAGGGGCCTACGAGCAGTACTTC.

The J gene is TRBJ2-7, the V gene TRBV20-1; 7 bases map to TRBD2. V shed 3 bases, J shed 2 bases, and the junction held 10 bases outside the gene matches. This CDR3 contains 15 residues. Germline V lookup: CDR1 DFQATT, CDR2 SNEGSKA (reference sequence). CDR3 DNA sequence: TGCAGTGCTAGGCGGGCGGGAGTTCGAACCTACGAGCAGTACTTC. This gives the protein CSARRAGVRTYEQYF.

This clonotype turned up a few times. The V and J genes are TRBV5-1 and TRBJ1-2, with 9 nucleotides matching TRBD1. Per germline, CDR1 SGHRS and CDR2 YFSETQ. V shed 0 bases and J 4 bases; nucleotides not matched to a gene: 7. This CDR3 is built from 16 residues. The CDR3 loop is CASSLALGTGPYGYTF. CDR3 bases: TGCGCCAGCAGCTTGGCTCTGGGGACAGGGCCCTATGGCTACACCTTC.

J is TRBJ1-2 and V is TRBV29-1; 9 bases fit TRBD1. Germline values: CDR1 SQVTM, CDR2 ANQGSEA. CDR3 length: 14 amino acids. Trimming took 3 bases from V and 5 from J; bases not matched to a gene: 7. The CDR3 loop reads CSVEGQGSLYGYTF. The CDR3 nucleotides are TGCAGCGTTGAGGGACAGGGCTCGCTTTATGGCTACACCTTC.

The chain employs TRBV25-1 and TRBJ2-1; D uncertain. V was clipped by 1 base and J by 3 bases, with 7 bases between them. Germline CDR1 MGHDK, CDR2 SYGVNS. This CDR3 has 14 amino acids. The CDR3 DNA is TGTGCCAGCAGTGAATCCTACAGCTACAATGAGCAGTTCTTC. It encodes CASSESYSYNEQFF.

Ten or more counts support this clonotype. The chain is built from TRBV12-3 or TRBV12-4 and TRBJ2-2; the D gene is possibly TRBD1 (5 bases). V lost 3 bases, J lost 1 base, and 6 bases lay in between. The CDR3 spans 14 residues. CDR3 bases: TGTGCCAGCAGTTTTCAGGGGAACACCGGGGAGCTGTTTTTT. It is translated as CASSFQGNTGELFF.

This clonotype was observed many times. CDR3 loop: CASSQSRGSLAGELFF. The DNA of the CDR3 is TGCGCCAGCAGCCAATCCCGGGGGTCCCTCGCCGGGGAGCTGTTTTTT. The V gene is TRBV4-3, the J gene TRBJ2-2; D perhaps matches TRBD2 (6 bases). Germline V gene data show CDR1 as LGHNA and CDR2 as YSLEER. The CDR3 runs to 16 residues. Trimming took off 2 bases at V and 6 bases at J, with 16 bases between the two ends.

The V call is TRBV7-2, the J call TRBJ2-7; 7 nucleotides line up with TRBD1. The junction had 18 bases not matched to a gene; V was cut back by 0 bases and J by 7 bases. Germline-derived CDR1 and CDR2 are SGHTA and FQGNSA. This CDR3 is built from 18 residues. The CDR3 loop is CASSLASLGQRGFWEQYF. The CDR3 nucleotides are TGTGCCAGCAGCTTAGCGTCACTGGGACAGCGAGGGTTTTGGGAGCAGTACTTC.

The rearrangement links TRBV4-1 to TRBJ1-2; D not certain. CDR1 is MGHRA and CDR2 is YSYEKL in the germline V gene. V lost 1 base, J lost 6 bases, and 18 bases lay in between. The CDR3 is made up of 16 amino acids. The CDR3 spells CASSQGRRSSGDGYTF. CDR3 bases: TGCGCCAGCAGCCAAGGACGACGTTCCTCGGGCGATGGCTACACCTTC.

This clonotype was observed a few times. The chain couples TRBV6-2 or TRBV6-3 to TRBJ1-2; D not certain. Germline lookup yields CDR1 MNHEY and CDR2 SVGEGT. Trimming cost V 7 bases and J 2 bases, with 11 bases left between them. The CDR3 has 13 residues. CDR3 nucleotide sequence: TGTGCCAGCACACTTCAGGACAACTATGGCTACACCTTC. Encoded protein: CASTLQDNYGYTF.

In this sample, this clonotype turned up once. Since a much larger clone is just one base distant, this may be a read error. The rearrangement uses TRBV5-1 and TRBJ2-5, with a weak D call TRBD2 (5 bases). The CDR3 runs to 15 residues. CDR1 is SGHRS and CDR2 is YFSETQ in the germline V gene. V shed 4 bases and J shed 2 bases, with 15 bases lying between them. CDR3 bases: TGCGCCAGCAGCCCGGATAGCGCGGTTCAAGAGACCCAGTACTTC. Residues: CASSPDSAVQETQYF.

This clonotype has ten or more counts. The chain has TRBV20-1 and TRBJ1-3; D is perhaps TRBD1 (6 bases). The CDR3 sequence is 13 residues long. Germline V CDR1 and CDR2: DFQATT, SNEGSKA (reference sequence). The germline V and J ends were trimmed by 7 bases and 2 bases, with 12 bases remaining between them. CDR3 sequence: CSGSGGAGNTIYF. DNA of the CDR3: TGCAGTGGATCGGGGGGCGCTGGAAACACCATATATTTT.

The chain joins TRBV7-9 to TRBJ2-3; 7 nucleotides agree with TRBD1. The J segment lost 0 bases and the V segment lost 5 bases, leaving 5 bases of the junction unmatched. Germline values: CDR1 SEHNR, CDR2 FQNEAQ (reference sequence). The CDR3 spans 15 residues. CDR3 bases: TGTGCCAGCAGCGACGGGACAGTAAGCACAGATACGCAGTATTTT. Protein: CASSDGTVSTDTQYF.

This clonotype has a count of ten or more. The chain joins TRBV12-3 or TRBV12-4 to TRBJ2-5, with TRBD1 identical over 9 bases. Trimming removed 4 bases from V and 5 bases from J; junction bases left unmatched: 5. This CDR3 has 14 residues. The CDR3 bases are TGTGCCAGCAGTTCGTTCGACAGGGGGGAGACCCAGTACTTC. This codes for CASSSFDRGETQYF.

This clonotype appeared a few times. J is TRBJ2-2 and V is TRBV3-1; D is unclear. This CDR3 has 17 amino acids. V was trimmed by 4 bases and J by 3 bases, leaving 18 bases between them. CDR1 is LGHDT, CDR2 YNNKEL, per germline (reference sequence). Written as DNA, the CDR3 is TGTGCCAGCAGCCGAAGGGAAAACCGATTACACACCGGGGAGCTGTTTTTT. Translation gives CASSRRENRLHTGELFF.

The chain recombines TRBV6-2 or TRBV6-3 with TRBJ2-1, with a possible D match to TRBD1 (6 bases). The CDR3 covers 14 residues. Trimming removed 8 bases from V and 12 bases from J, with 23 bases in between. Germline CDR1 reads MNHEY; CDR2 reads SVGEGT. The CDR3 loop reads CASSGGGASSVQFF. CDR3 sequence (DNA): TGTGCCAGCTCGGGTGGGGGCGCGTCGTCCGTGCAGTTCTTC.

This clonotype was counted ten times or more. The CDR3 nucleotides are TGCAGTGCAACGACAGGTTACAATTCACCCCTCCACTTT. Protein: CSATTGYNSPLHF. The chain employs TRBV20-1 and TRBJ1-6; tentative D call: TRBD1 (6 bases). Germline V lookup: CDR1 DFQATT, CDR2 SNEGSKA (reference sequence). V was clipped by 6 bases and J by 7 bases, with 13 bases between them. The CDR3 consists of 13 residues.

This clonotype was observed many times. CDR3 sequence reads: CASSLIGRSQETQYF. The CDR3, as DNA: TGTGCCAGCAGCTTAATTGGCAGGTCCCAAGAGACCCAGTACTTC. This rearrangement joins TRBV7-2 to TRBJ2-5; D remains unclear. Germline V gene data show CDR1 as SGHTA and CDR2 as FQGNSA. The CDR3 extends over 15 amino acids. Trimming cost V 2 bases and J 1 base, with 11 bases left between them.

This clonotype was counted a few times. The rearrangement uses TRBV7-9 and TRBJ2-3; D unclear. This CDR3 comprises 14 residues. The V end was cut by 5 bases, the J end by 4 bases, with 13 bases between. CDR1 is SEHNR and CDR2 is FQNEAQ in the germline V gene (reference sequence). This chain's CDR3 is CASSPREGADTQYF. As DNA, the CDR3 is TGTGCCAGCAGCCCAAGAGAAGGCGCAGATACGCAGTATTTT.

This clonotype was seen only a few times. This chain connects TRBV28 to TRBJ2-3; unclear D gene. Germline V lookup: CDR1 MDHEN, CDR2 SYDVKM. The CDR3 spans 13 residues. Trimming pared 5 bases from V and 7 bases from J, leaving 13 bases between. CDR3 sequence: CASSAAQTNTQYF. The CDR3 region has the DNA TGTGCCAGCAGTGCCGCCCAAACGAATACGCAGTATTTT.